This entry describes one T cell receptor (beta chain). The identical CDR3 is also encoded by other nucleotide sequences in the sample. The data were obtained in a study of blood T cell repertoires in COVID-19. As for the study in general: The study drew acute and convalescent COVID-19 samples from the United States, Italy and Spain. Sources were T cells, B-cell-depleted T cells, or PBMCs; the material itself was cDNA or gDNA.

CDR1 and CDR2 from the germline V gene are SGHTS and YDEGEE. There are 15 residues in the CDR3. The V and J ends lost 4 bases and 1 base, in that order; junction bases with no gene match: 5. In the original analysis: Reference gene primer amplification gave nucleated cell count estimates. The protocol was immunoSEQ multiplex PCR, while the TCRdb copy is restricted to in-frame clones and leaves out a portion. V and J calls and clone size are given by that table; D and trimming were obtained from the DNA. This sample has about 190,000 clones, with around 90% found just once. The clonotype was recovered from a human donor in a cohort sampled during active COVID-19. V usage is TRBV5-8 and J usage is TRBJ1-5; TRBD1 aligns across 7 bases. The sample was peripheral blood. The CDR3 loop reads CASSIQGFSNQPQHF. CDR3 nucleotides: TGTGCCAGCAGCATACAGGGGTTCAGCAATCAGCCCCAGCATTTT.